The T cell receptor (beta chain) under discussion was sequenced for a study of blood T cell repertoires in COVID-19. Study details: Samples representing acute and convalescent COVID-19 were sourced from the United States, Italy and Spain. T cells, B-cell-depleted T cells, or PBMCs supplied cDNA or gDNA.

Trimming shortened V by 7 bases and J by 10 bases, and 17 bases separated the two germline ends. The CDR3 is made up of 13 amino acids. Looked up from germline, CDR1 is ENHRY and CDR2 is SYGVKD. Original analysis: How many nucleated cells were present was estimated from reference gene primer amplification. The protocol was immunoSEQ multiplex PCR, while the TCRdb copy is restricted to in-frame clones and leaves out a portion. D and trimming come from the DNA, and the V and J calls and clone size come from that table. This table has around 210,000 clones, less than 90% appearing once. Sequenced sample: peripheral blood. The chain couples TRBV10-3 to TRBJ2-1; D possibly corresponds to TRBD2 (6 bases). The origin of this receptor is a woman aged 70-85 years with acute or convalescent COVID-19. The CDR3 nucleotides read TGTGCCATCACAAGCAGGGAGGCCCGGGAGCAGTTCTTC. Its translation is CAITSREAREQFF.